This TCR beta chain was sequenced for a study of blood T cell repertoires in COVID-19. Looking at the study overall: Sites in the United States, Italy and Spain provided acute and convalescent COVID-19 samples. Nucleic acid was either cDNA or gDNA, and it came from T cells, B-cell-depleted T cells, or PBMCs.

The V segment lost 1 base and the J segment 5 bases; nucleotides outside the gene matches: 5. CDR3 length: 15 amino acids. Germline CDR1 is SGHDT and CDR2 is YYEEEE. Living in 24 US areas, the participants were between roughly 18 and 90 years of age. Methods used by the authors: Quantification of nucleated cells was approximated via reference gene primer amplification. The data were produced by immunoSEQ multiplex PCR, yet TCRdb's version contains in-frame clones alone and is incomplete. V and J calls and clone size come straight from that table; D and trimming were deduced from the DNA. This table holds 290,000 or so clones, roughly 80% found once.

The chain recombines TRBV5-6 with TRBJ1-4, with 7 bases matching TRBD1. This TCR came from a man aged 35-49 years who had been exposed to COVID-19. What was sequenced was PBMCs or T cells enriched from blood (not recorded which). CDR3 amino acids: CASSLRTGLNEKLFF. CDR3 sequence (DNA): TGTGCCAGCAGCTTGAGGACAGGTCTCAATGAAAAACTGTTTTTT.